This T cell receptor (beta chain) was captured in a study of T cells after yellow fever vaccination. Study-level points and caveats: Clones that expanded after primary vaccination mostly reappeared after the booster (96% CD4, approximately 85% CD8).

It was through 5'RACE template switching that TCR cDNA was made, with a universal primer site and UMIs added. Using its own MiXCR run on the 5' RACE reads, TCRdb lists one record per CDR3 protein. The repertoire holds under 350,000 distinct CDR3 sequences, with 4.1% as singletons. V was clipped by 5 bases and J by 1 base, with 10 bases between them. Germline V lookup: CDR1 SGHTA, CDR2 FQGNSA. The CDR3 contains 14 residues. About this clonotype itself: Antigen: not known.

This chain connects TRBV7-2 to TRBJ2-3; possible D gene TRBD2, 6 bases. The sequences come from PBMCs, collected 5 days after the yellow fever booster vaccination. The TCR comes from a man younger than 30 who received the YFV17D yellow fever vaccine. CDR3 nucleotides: TGTGCCAGCAGCCCGTGGGGGGGCACAGATACGCAGTATTTT. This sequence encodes CASSPWGGTDTQYF.